The 23 T cell receptor beta chains below were found in one sample sequenced in a study of spatial heterogeneity in lung cancer. A single record per CDR3 protein comes from TCRdb applying MiXCR to the 5' RACE reads. The table records tens of thousands of distinct CDR3 sequences, about 6.3% of them present only once. Documented time point: sample taken at primary tumor resection. The source material was PBMCs, sampled at surgery. These receptors came from a female donor with early-stage non-small cell lung cancer.

This clonotype was observed many times. The chain is built from TRBV4-2 and TRBJ2-7; a weak D match, TRBD2 (7 bases). The germline gives CDR1 LGHNA, CDR2 YNFKEQ. V was cut by 3 bases and J by 10 bases, with 25 bases left in between. This CDR3 region has 16 residues. The chain's CDR3 is CASSQGAGALPEAQYF. CDR3 nucleotide sequence: TGTGCCAGCAGCCAGGGGGCGGGAGCACTCCCGGAAGCTCAGTACTTC.

The table lists this clonotype with many counts. The chain carries TRBV24-1 and TRBJ1-2; 7 bases match TRBD1. V was pared by 4 bases and J by 8 bases, with 9 bases of the junction left unmatched. The length of the CDR3 is 14 residues. CDR1 and CDR2 from the germline V gene are KGHDR and SFDVKD. In DNA, the CDR3 is TGTGCCACCAGTGAGCCCGGACAGGAGAGGGGCTACACCTTC. Its protein product is CATSEPGQERGYTF.

This clonotype was recorded many times. The chain employs TRBV28 and TRBJ2-2; D not certain. The V end was cut by 4 bases, the J end by 2 bases, with 5 bases between. Germline assignment: CDR1 MDHEN and CDR2 SYDVKM. The CDR3 length is 13 residues. The CDR3 nucleotides read TGTGCCAGCAGTTCGACTAACACCGGGGAGCTGTTTTTT. Protein product: CASSSTNTGELFF.

CDR3 nucleotides: TGTGCCAGCAGTACACCCGCGACGGGAGGTCGGTCAGATACGCAGTATTTT. Its translation is CASSTPATGGRSDTQYF. The J gene is TRBJ2-3, the V gene TRBV28; 7 bases match TRBD2. This CDR3 contains 17 residues. CDR1 and CDR2 from the germline V gene are MDHEN and SYDVKM. Losses at the gene ends were 5 bases for V and 4 bases for J; bases not matched to a gene: 15.

J is TRBJ1-2 and V is TRBV27, with 7 positions matching TRBD1. The CDR3 has 16 amino acids. With 1 base clipped from V and 2 bases from J, the junction kept 7 bases outside the gene matches. Germline V CDR1 and CDR2: MNHEY, SMNVEV (reference sequence). The DNA for the CDR3 is TGTGCCAGCAGTTTATTAAACAGGGGACCCAACTATGGCTACACCTTC. This sequence encodes CASSLLNRGPNYGYTF.

This clonotype was observed many times. The chain joins TRBV12-3 or TRBV12-4 to TRBJ2-5; TRBD1 might be the D (6 bases). Trimming cost V 3 bases and J 0 bases, with 11 bases left between them. The CDR3 sequence is 15 residues long. CDR3 sequence (DNA): TGTGCCAGCAGTTTTGGCGGACAGTACCAAGAGACCCAGTACTTC. It yields the protein CASSFGGQYQETQYF.

This clonotype was seen many times. This sequence joins TRBV11-1 and TRBJ2-7, with 9 bases aligning to TRBD1. Per the germline V gene, CDR1 is SGHAT and CDR2 is FQDESV (reference sequence). The CDR3 has 16 residues. V shed 2 bases, J shed 3 bases, and the junction held 8 bases outside the gene matches. CDR3 coding DNA: TGTGCCAGCAGCTTATCGGGACAGGGCCCGCGCTACGAGCAGTACGTC. Amino acid sequence: CASSLSGQGPRYEQYV.

This chain links TRBV7-2 with TRBJ1-2, with 8 bases lining up with TRBD1. The germline gives CDR1 SGHTA, CDR2 FQGNSA. J lost 3 bases, V lost 4 bases, and 1 base had no gene match. This CDR3 contains 13 residues. CDR3 sequence reads: CASSSTGDYGYTF. The DNA of the CDR3 is TGTGCCAGCAGCTCGACAGGGGACTATGGCTACACCTTC.

The rearrangement uses TRBV6-5 and TRBJ1-4; perhaps TRBD1 as D (5 bases). The V and J ends lost 6 bases and 5 bases respectively, with 13 bases between them. The germline CDR1 and CDR2 sequences are MNHEY and SVGAGI. The CDR3 spans 14 residues. CDR3 region: CASSVTVTNEKLFF. CDR3 bases: TGTGCCAGCAGCGTGACAGTCACCAATGAAAAACTGTTTTTT.

This clonotype has a count of ten or more. This sequence joins TRBV28 and TRBJ2-7; possibly TRBD2 for D (6 bases). Germline V gives CDR1 MDHEN, CDR2 SYDVKM. This CDR3 spans 13 amino acids. V was cut by 8 bases and J by 2 bases, with 13 bases left in between. CDR3 in DNA: TGTGCCAGCGGAGGGACGCCTACCTACGAGCAGTACTTC. It is translated as CASGGTPTYEQYF.

This clonotype was detected many times. V gene TRBV5-6 combines with J gene TRBJ1-3; 8 nucleotides align to TRBD1. V gave up 4 bases and J gave up 0 bases; unmatched junction bases: 3. Germline CDR1 and CDR2: SGHDT and YYEEEE. The CDR3 runs 15 residues. CDR3 amino acids: CASSKGQGSGNTIYF. CDR3 bases: TGTGCCAGCAGCAAAGGACAGGGCTCTGGAAACACCATATATTTT. Looking up the rest from reference TRBV5-6 and TRBJ1-3 gives the full variable domain: DAGVTQSPTHLIKTRGQQVTLRCSPKSGHDTVSWYQQALGQGPQFIFQYYEEEERQRGNFPDRFSGHQFPNYSSELNVNALLLGDSALYLCASSKGQGSGNTIYFGEGSWLTVV.

Many counts were recorded for this clonotype. The chain has TRBV2 and TRBJ1-5, with D maybe TRBD1 (5 bases). V was trimmed by 7 bases and J by 5 bases, leaving 12 bases between them. Germline CDR1 SNHLY, CDR2 FYNNEI. CDR3 length: 13 residues. CDR3 coding DNA: TGTGCCAGCACCCGGGACGTCGATCAGCCCCAGCATTTT. Protein product: CASTRDVDQPQHF.

This clonotype was seen a few times. The J gene is TRBJ2-1, the V gene TRBV12-3 or TRBV12-4, with 7 bases fitting TRBD2. The CDR3 is 16 amino acids. J lost 4 bases, V lost 2 bases, and 8 bases had no gene match. The CDR3 DNA is TGTGCCAGCAGTTTACGGTCTAGCGGTCATTACAATGAGCAGTTCTTC. Amino acid sequence: CASSLRSSGHYNEQFF.

At least ten counts were recorded for this clonotype. The chain couples TRBV20-1 to TRBJ2-1, with 8 bases matching TRBD2. Germline V gene sequence: CDR1 DFQATT, CDR2 SNEGSKA (reference sequence). V lost 6 bases and J lost 3; bases outside the gene matches: 1. This CDR3 region has 12 residues. CDR3 loop: CSAGGGYNEQFF. The CDR3, as DNA: TGCAGTGCCGGGGGGGGCTACAATGAGCAGTTCTTC.

This clonotype was observed at least ten times. The V and J genes are TRBV20-1 and TRBJ2-3, with 11 bases identical to TRBD2. Per the germline V gene, CDR1 is DFQATT and CDR2 is SNEGSKA (reference sequence). This CDR3 is 13 amino acids long. V dropped 8 bases and J dropped 5; count of bases not matched to a gene: 6. The CDR3 region has the DNA TGCAGTTGTAGCGGGAGGGGTGTAGATACGCAGTATTTT. It encodes CSCSGRGVDTQYF.

The rearrangement uses TRBV12-3 or TRBV12-4 and TRBJ1-1; D is ambiguous. This CDR3 is built from 13 residues. V lost 2 bases, J lost 6 bases, and 10 bases lay in between. CDR3 amino acids: CASSLRVRAEAFF. The CDR3 DNA follows: TGTGCCAGCAGTTTAAGGGTGCGAGCTGAAGCTTTCTTT.

This clonotype turned up a few times. The V and J genes are TRBV3-1 and TRBJ2-5; 14 nucleotides match TRBD2. With V trimmed by 5 bases and J by 5 bases, 10 bases remained unmatched. The CDR3 is made up of 17 amino acids. In germline, CDR1 is LGHDT, CDR2 YNNKEL (reference sequence). CDR3 bases: TGTGCCAGCAGCTCATCGACTAGCGGGAGGGCCAGGGAGACCCAGTACTTC. Translated, it gives CASSSSTSGRARETQYF.

This clonotype was counted between two and nine times. The chain couples TRBV6-5 to TRBJ1-4, with a weak D call TRBD1 (6 bases). Germline values: CDR1 MNHEY, CDR2 SVGAGI. The CDR3 sequence is 15 residues long. Trimming pared 0 bases from V and 8 bases from J, leaving 13 bases between. The CDR3 coding sequence is TGTGCCAGCAGTTACTCCGGAGGGGGAGGGGAAAAACTGTTTTTT. This gives the protein CASSYSGGGGEKLFF.

This clonotype was detected only a few times. This chain joins TRBV5-1 and TRBJ2-2; 13 bases map to TRBD2. Germline V gives CDR1 SGHRS, CDR2 YFSETQ. The CDR3 runs 16 residues. The V and J ends lost 4 bases and 6 bases, in that order; junction bases with no gene match: 6. This CDR3 is CASSPGLAGVAGELFF. CDR3 nucleotide sequence: TGCGCCAGCAGCCCCGGACTAGCGGGAGTAGCCGGGGAGCTGTTTTTT.

CDR3 nucleotides: TGTGCCACCAGTGATGGGGGCTCACCCCTCCACTTT. This encodes CATSDGGSPLHF. This rearrangement joins TRBV24-1 to TRBJ1-6; D is possibly TRBD1 (6 bases). The CDR3 contains 12 residues. V lost 3 bases and J 10 bases, leaving 6 bases between the germline ends. CDR1 is KGHDR and CDR2 is SFDVKD in the germline V gene.

The chain is built from TRBV3-1 and TRBJ1-2; no clear D. The CDR3 consists of 14 residues. Deletions cut 4 bases from V and 4 bases from J, with 13 bases between. In germline, CDR1 is LGHDT, CDR2 YNNKEL (reference sequence). CDR3 in DNA: TGTGCCAGCAGCCCGTCAGGACTGTCCTATGGCTACACCTTC. Its translation: CASSPSGLSYGYTF.

There are many counts of this clonotype. J is TRBJ2-3 and V is TRBV4-2; D gene ambiguous. Germline loops: CDR1 LGHNA, CDR2 YNFKEQ. The CDR3 loop spans 17 amino acids. The V end lost 2 bases, the J end lost 2 bases, and 17 bases lay between the germline ends. The chain's CDR3 is CASSQWAERPITDTQYF. The CDR3 nucleotides read TGTGCCAGCAGCCAATGGGCGGAGAGGCCCATCACAGATACGCAGTATTTT.

This clonotype was counted many times. V usage is TRBV12-3 or TRBV12-4 and J usage is TRBJ2-5; D unclear. CDR3 size: 12 residues. V lost 6 bases, J lost 5 bases, and 10 bases lay in between. Here the CDR3 DNA reads TGTGCCAGCAGCCTTGACGCTGAGACCCAGTACTTC. It specifies CASSLDAETQYF.